This T cell receptor beta chain is drawn from a study of beta chain features in type 1 diabetes. Looking at the study overall: The study found patients and healthy donors alike in age, gender and cell yields. Sorted cells from all samples, numbering roughly 100 million, were examined. General study points: It was not settled here whether HLA type affects TCRB rearrangement.

Sequenced material consisted of expressed TCRB transcripts (all of the isolated RNA was reverse transcribed). Profiling relied on immunoSEQ multiplex PCR, and the TCRdb table lists in-frame clones only, not all of them. The sample holds 130,000 to 150,000 clones, around 51% seen once. As to this clone: No antigen is known for it. Within the sample, other DNA sequences also encode this same CDR3.

Over 95% purity was reached by all sorted populations. The CDR3 is made up of 12 amino acids. CDR1 and CDR2 from the germline V gene are SQVTM and ANQGSEA. With 6 bases removed from V and 0 bases from J, the gap between germline ends came to 8 bases. Material for sequencing was Tregs from blood. This receptor was obtained from a man aged 18 to 29 in good health. The chain combines TRBV29-1 with TRBJ1-1; D remains unclear. DNA of the CDR3: TGCAGCGTGCGGACTGTGAACACTGAAGCTTTCTTT. It translates to CSVRTVNTEAFF.